Presented here are 2 T cell receptor beta chains from one specimen sequenced in a study of immune cell composition in non-small cell lung cancer (dated by TCRdb to between 2016 and 2019). Library creation used the immunoSEQ multiplex PCR assay. Drawn from immuneACCESS, this table holds only the in-frame rearrangements with V and J called that TCRdb kept. Clones are partly lost; checked studies trace under half to an unresolved V gene and leave the rest unexplained. The sample data list some 3,300 clones, and 80% to 85% of these were observed just once. The ten largest clones add up to approximately 9.8% of the sample. Normal lung samples were non-adjacent lung tissue taken as far from the tumour as possible, at least 3 cm away, from the same patient. The sample taken for sequencing was non-adjacent lung tissue. Receptor source: a human donor with non-small cell lung cancer.

V and J are TRBV7-9 and TRBJ2-3; D call uncertain. CDR1 is SEHNR, CDR2 FQNEAQ, per germline (reference sequence). The CDR3 length is 14 residues. V lost 4 bases and J lost 3, with 11 bases in between. The chain's CDR3 is CASSYVTGTDTQYF. The CDR3 DNA follows: TGTGCCAGCAGCTACGTAACCGGAACAGATACGCAGTATTTT.

The rearrangement uses TRBV5-1 and TRBJ2-1; weak D call: TRBD2 (6 bases). The length of the CDR3 is 15 residues. Germline values: CDR1 SGHRS, CDR2 YFSETQ. Between the trimmed V and J ends, which lost 0 bases and 3 bases, there was a span of 10 bases. For the CDR3, the DNA is TGCGCCAGCAGCTTGGTGGGACTTATCTACAATGAGCAGTTCTTC. Residues: CASSLVGLIYNEQFF.